This section outlines one T cell receptor beta chain sequence together with its context. Its target is unknown. The sample comes from a study of STAT5B mutations in CD4+ large granular lymphocyte leukemia. Buffy coats from healthy blood donors served as controls. This was a survey-level run. Generated by immunoSEQ multiplex PCR, the TCRdb table keeps only in-frame clones and is missing some. Altogether some 34,000 clones are present, over 60% being singletons, with the ten largest covering roughly 7%. Overall study findings and caveats: Patient CD4-sorted repertoires looked more clonal than healthy CD4+ repertoires, even without putative leukemic clones.

Sequencing used CD4+ T cells from blood buffy coats. The TCR originated in a human donor in good health.

The CDR3 coding sequence is TGTGCCAGCAGCCACGGATGGACTAGCGGGGGACTAGCCAAAAACATTCAGTACTTC. As protein: CASSHGWTSGGLAKNIQYF. The chain is built from TRBV4-2 and TRBJ2-4, with TRBD2 matching over 13 bases. The CDR3 runs 19 residues. V was clipped by 3 bases and J by 0 bases; unmatched bases: 8. Germline values: CDR1 LGHNA, CDR2 YNFKEQ.